A single TCR beta chain is shown here with its context. Living in under 30 US areas, the participants were between roughly 18 and 90 years of age. The CDR3 consists of 16 residues. Germline lookup yields CDR1 SGHKS and CDR2 YYEKEE (reference sequence). V shed 3 bases, J shed 0 bases, and the junction held 5 bases outside the gene matches. This entry is derived from a study of blood T cell repertoires in COVID-19. Study background: Sources were T cells, B-cell-depleted T cells, or PBMCs; the material itself was cDNA or gDNA.

Original handling: Amplification from reference gene primers served as the basis for estimated nucleated cell counts. Repertoires were generated with immunoSEQ multiplex PCR, while TCRdb's copy carries only in-frame clones and drops some. That table furnishes V, J and clone size, whereas the DNA furnished D and trimming. This table holds 200,000 to 250,000 clones, 83% found once. The sequenced material came from PBMCs or T cells enriched from blood (not recorded which). The TCR sequence derives from a woman aged 40 to 55 who had been exposed to COVID-19. The chain couples TRBV5-5 to TRBJ1-5, with 8 positions matching TRBD1. Written as DNA, the CDR3 is TGTGCCAGCAGCTCCGGACAGGGAAGTAGCAATCAGCCCCAGCATTTT. Translation gives CASSSGQGSSNQPQHF.